These T cell receptor beta chains were read from a single sample in a study of beta chain features in type 1 diabetes. The data were produced by immunoSEQ multiplex PCR, yet TCRdb's version contains in-frame clones alone and is incomplete. The sample records about 9,200 clones, around three quarters being singletons. Sequencing was done on a sample of Tregs from blood. Every receptor here comes from a woman aged 18-29 years in good health. Each CDR3 is given with its conserved first and last residue. Fields, in order: V gene, J gene, D gene, CDR3 DNA, CDR3 protein. A D gene is named only where the DNA matches it firmly.

TRBV6-1	TRBJ2-4	TRBD1	TGTGCCAGCAGTGAAGCGCGGACAGGGTCATTGGGGGCCAAAAACATTCAGTACTTC	CASSEARTGSLGAKNIQYF
TRBV20-1	TRBJ2-1	TRBD2	TGCAGTGTGGCTGGGAGGGGTGAGCAGTTCTTC	CSVAGRGEQFF
TRBV29-1	TRBJ2-7	TRBD2	TGCAGCGTTGACGGCGGGGGCTCCTACGAGCAGTACTTC	CSVDGGGSYEQYF
TRBV5-1	TRBJ2-2	TRBD1	TGCGCCAGCAGCCGGGACAGGGTTCCCGGGGAGCTGTTTTTT	CASSRDRVPGELFF
TRBV5-1	TRBJ1-1	NA	TGCGCCAGCTATCCGGGACAAAAGAACACTGAAGCTTTCTTT	CASYPGQKNTEAFF
TRBV5-1	TRBJ2-6	TRBD1	TGCGCCAGCAGCTTGGACGGACAGGCCGTTTTCGGTGGGGCCAACGTCCTGACTTTC	CASSLDGQAVFGGANVLTF
TRBV18	TRBJ1-1	NA	TGTGCCAGCTCCCAGGGAGGTGAAGCTTTCTTT	CASSQGGEAFF
TRBV5-6	TRBJ1-4	NA	TGTGCCAGCAGTATCACCACGGGAGGGGAACTGTTTTTT	CASSITTGGELFF
TRBV6-1	TRBJ2-5	NA	TGTGCCAGCAGTGAGTCCCGGTTCCAAGAGACCCAGTACTTC	CASSESRFQETQYF
TRBV7-2	TRBJ2-6	NA	TGTGCCAGCAGCTTAGGGGTGGGCACCATTGGTGGGGCCAACGTCCTGACTTTC	CASSLGVGTIGGANVLTF
TRBV2	TRBJ1-2	NA	TGTGCCAGCAGTGAAGCTAACAGCTATGGCTACACCTTC	CASSEANSYGYTF
TRBV30	TRBJ2-5	NA	TGTGCCTGGAAGGGGCCTAGGATCCAAGAGACCCAGTACTTC	CAWKGPRIQETQYF